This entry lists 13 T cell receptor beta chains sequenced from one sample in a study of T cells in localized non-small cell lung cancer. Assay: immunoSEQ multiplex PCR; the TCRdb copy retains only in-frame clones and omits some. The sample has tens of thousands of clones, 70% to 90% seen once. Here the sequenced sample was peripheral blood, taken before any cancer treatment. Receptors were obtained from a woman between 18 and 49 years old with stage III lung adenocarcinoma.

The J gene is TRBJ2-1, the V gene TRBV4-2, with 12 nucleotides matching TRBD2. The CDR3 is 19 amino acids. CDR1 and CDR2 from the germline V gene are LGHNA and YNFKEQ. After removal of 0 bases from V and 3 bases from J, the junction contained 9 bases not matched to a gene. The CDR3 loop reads CASSQDLAGGSKSYNEQFF. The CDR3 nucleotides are TGTGCCAGCAGCCAAGATCTAGCGGGGGGGTCAAAAAGCTACAATGAGCAGTTCTTC.

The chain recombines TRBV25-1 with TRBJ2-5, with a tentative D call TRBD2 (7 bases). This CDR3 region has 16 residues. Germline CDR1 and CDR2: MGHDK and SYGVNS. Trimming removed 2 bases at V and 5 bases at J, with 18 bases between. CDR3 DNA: TGTGCCAGCAGTGAACCCCGGGGGGCGCTGGGGGAGACCCAGTACTTC. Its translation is CASSEPRGALGETQYF. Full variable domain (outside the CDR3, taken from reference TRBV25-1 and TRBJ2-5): EADIYQTPRYLVIGTGKKITLECSQTMGHDKMYWYQQDPGMELHLIHYSYGVNSTEKGDLSSESTVSRIRTEHFPLTLESARPSHTSQYLCASSEPRGALGETQYFGPGTRLLVL.

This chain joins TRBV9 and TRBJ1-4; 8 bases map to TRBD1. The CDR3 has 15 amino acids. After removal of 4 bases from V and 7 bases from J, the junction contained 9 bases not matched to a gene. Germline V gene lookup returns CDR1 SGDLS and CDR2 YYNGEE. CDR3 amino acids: CASSTTGEEGEKLFF. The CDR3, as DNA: TGTGCCAGCAGCACGACAGGGGAAGAAGGTGAAAAACTGTTTTTT.

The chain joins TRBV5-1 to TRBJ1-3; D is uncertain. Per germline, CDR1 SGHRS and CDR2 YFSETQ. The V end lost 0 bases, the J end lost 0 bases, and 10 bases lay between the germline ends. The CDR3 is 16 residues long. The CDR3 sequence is CASSLGQVDSGNTIYF. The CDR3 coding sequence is TGCGCCAGCAGCTTGGGCCAGGTAGACTCTGGAAACACCATATATTTT.

CDR3 in amino acids: CASSATGGNQPQHF. The CDR3 DNA reads as TGTGCCAGCAGCGCCACAGGGGGCAATCAGCCCCAGCATTTT. V is TRBV7-9 and J is TRBJ1-5, with TRBD1 matching 7 bases. J gave up 2 bases and V 5 bases, and 3 bases lay outside the gene matches. In germline, CDR1 is SEHNR, CDR2 FQNEAQ (reference sequence). The CDR3 is 14 residues long.

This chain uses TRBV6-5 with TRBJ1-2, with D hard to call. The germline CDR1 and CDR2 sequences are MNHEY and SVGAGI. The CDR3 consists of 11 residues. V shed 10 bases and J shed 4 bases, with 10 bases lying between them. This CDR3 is CATGRAYGYTF. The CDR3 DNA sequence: TGTGCCACCGGTCGGGCCTATGGCTACACCTTC.

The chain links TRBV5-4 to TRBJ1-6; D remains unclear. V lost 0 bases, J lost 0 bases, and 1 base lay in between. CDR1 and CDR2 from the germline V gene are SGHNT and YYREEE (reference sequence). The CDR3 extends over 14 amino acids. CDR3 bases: TGTGCCAGCAGCTTGGGCTCCTATAATTCACCCCTCCACTTT. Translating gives CASSLGSYNSPLHF.

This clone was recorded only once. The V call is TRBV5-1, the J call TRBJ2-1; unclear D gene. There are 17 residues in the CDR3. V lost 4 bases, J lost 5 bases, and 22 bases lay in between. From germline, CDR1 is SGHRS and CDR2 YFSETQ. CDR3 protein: CASSPGLGVSEDNEQFF. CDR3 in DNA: TGCGCCAGCAGCCCCGGTCTTGGGGTTTCAGAGGACAATGAGCAGTTCTTC.

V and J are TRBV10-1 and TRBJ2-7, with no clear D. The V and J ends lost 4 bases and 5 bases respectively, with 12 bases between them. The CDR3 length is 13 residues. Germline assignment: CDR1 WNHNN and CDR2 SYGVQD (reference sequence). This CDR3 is CASSVGLGNEQYF. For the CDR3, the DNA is TGCGCCAGCAGTGTAGGATTAGGTAACGAGCAGTACTTC.

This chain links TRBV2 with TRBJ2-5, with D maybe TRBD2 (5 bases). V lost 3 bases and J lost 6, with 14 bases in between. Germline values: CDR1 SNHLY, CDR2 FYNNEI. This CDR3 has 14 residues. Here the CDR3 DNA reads TGTGCCAGCAGTGAGGGTCGAGGGAGAAAGACCCAGTACTTC. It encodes CASSEGRGRKTQYF.

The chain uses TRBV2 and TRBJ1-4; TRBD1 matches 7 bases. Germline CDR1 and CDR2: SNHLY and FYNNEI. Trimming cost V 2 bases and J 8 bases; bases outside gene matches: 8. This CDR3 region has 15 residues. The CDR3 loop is CASSETGVQSEKLFF. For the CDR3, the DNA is TGTGCCAGCAGTGAAACAGGGGTTCAGTCGGAAAAACTGTTTTTT.

CDR3 in DNA: TGTGCCAGCAGTGACCTCACTCTGCGTGGCTACACCTTC. As protein: CASSDLTLRGYTF. The chain joins TRBV25-1 to TRBJ1-2, with D unclear. This CDR3 region has 13 residues. V lost 3 bases and J 7 bases, leaving 12 bases between the germline ends. CDR1 is MGHDK, CDR2 SYGVNS, per germline.

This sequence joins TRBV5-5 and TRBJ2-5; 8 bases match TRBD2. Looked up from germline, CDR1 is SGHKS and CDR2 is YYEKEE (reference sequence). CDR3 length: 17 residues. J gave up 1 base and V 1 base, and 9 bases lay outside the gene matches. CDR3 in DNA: TGTGCCAGCAGCTTGAGGCTAGCGGGTTCTATCCAAGAGACCCAGTACTTC. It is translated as CASSLRLAGSIQETQYF.